The clone carrying this T cell receptor beta chain was seen many times. Its specificity is unknown. Relying on iRepertoire HTBI primers and Arm-PCR of CDR3 regions, the team built TCR beta libraries. Each CDR3 protein gets one entry after TCRdb re-called the multiplex PCR reads with MiXCR. The repertoire has roughly 420,000 distinct CDR3 sequences, around 15% of them found once; the top ten carry about 23%. Germline CDR1 and CDR2: PRHDT and FYEKMQ (reference sequence). The CDR3 runs 15 residues. After removal of 6 bases from V and 2 bases from J, the junction contained 6 bases not matched to a gene. Time point reported: newly diagnosed GD, antithyroid drugs for less than 3 months. Researchers made the TCR library from RNA that was extracted from PBMCs. The data stem from a study of regulatory T cells in long-lasting Graves disease. Broader study findings: Favored gene segments in persistent disease were TRBV28, TRBJ1-2 and TRBJ2-5.

These data were likewise used in another study, on T cells in Graves' hyperthyroidism and ophthalmopathy. That study reports: Participants, patients aged 18 to 65, had newly diagnosed hyperthyroidism with a duration under 2 months. Diagnostic decisions used clinical symptoms, serum thyroxine and TRAb, thyroid ultrasound and orbital computed tomography. Blood also contained most expanded thyroid clonotypes above 0.001.

The starting material was peripheral blood mononuclear cells (PBMCs), obtained at new diagnosis, from a patient treated with antithyroid drugs. The chain couples TRBV13 to TRBJ2-1; 8 bases match TRBD1. This receptor was obtained from a woman aged 18-29 years with Graves disease. CDR3 protein: CASRQQGVTYNEQFF. In DNA form, the CDR3 reads TGTGCCAGCAGGCAACAGGGGGTCACCTACAATGAGCAGTTCTTC.